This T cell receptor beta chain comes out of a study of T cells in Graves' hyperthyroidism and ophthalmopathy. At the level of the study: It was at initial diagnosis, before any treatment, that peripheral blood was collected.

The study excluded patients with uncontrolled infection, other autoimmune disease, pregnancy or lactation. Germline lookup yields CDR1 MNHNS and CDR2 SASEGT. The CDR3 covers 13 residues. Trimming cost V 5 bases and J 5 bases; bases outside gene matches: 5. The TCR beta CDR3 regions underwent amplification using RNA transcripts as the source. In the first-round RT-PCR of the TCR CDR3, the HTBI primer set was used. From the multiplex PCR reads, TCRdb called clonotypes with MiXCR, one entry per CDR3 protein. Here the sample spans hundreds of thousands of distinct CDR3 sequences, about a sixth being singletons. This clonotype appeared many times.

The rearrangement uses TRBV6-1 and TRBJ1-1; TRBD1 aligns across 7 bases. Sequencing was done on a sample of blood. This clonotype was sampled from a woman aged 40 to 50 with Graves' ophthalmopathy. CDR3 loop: CASSQQGPTEAFF. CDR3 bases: TGTGCCAGCAGTCAACAGGGGCCTACTGAAGCTTTCTTT.